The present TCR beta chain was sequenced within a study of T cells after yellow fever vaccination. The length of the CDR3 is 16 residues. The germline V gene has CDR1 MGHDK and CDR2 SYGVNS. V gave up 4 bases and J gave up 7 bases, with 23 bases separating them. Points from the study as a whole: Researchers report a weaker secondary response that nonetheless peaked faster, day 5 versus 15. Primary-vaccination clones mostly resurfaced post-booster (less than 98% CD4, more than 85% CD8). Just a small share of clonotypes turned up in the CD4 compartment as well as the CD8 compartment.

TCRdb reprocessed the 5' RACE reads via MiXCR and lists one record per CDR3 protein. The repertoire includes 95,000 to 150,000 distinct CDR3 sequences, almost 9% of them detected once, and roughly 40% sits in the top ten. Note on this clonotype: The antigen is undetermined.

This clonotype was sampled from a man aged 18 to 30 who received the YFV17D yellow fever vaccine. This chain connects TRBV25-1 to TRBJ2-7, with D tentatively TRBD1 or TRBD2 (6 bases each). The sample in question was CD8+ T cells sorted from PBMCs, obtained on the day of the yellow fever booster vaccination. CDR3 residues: CASSGQWGALALEQYF. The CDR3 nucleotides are TGTGCCAGCAGTGGCCAATGGGGGGCGTTAGCCCTGGAGCAGTACTTC.